This T cell receptor (beta chain) appears in the sequencing data of a study of blood T cells in healthy people across ages. Sample-barcoded 5' priming and a J-beta primer mix drove a second PCR of roughly 7 to 11 cycles. Sequencing yielded, for each sample, at least 2.5 million paired-end reads carrying CDR3. TCRdb reprocessed the 5' RACE reads with MiXCR, giving one entry per CDR3 protein. The data show a few hundred thousand distinct CDR3 sequences, with 27% seen just once and less than 20% held by the top ten. Germline V CDR1 and CDR2: MNHEY, SVGEGT. There are 16 residues in the CDR3. V shed 5 bases, J shed 3 bases, and the junction held 10 bases outside the gene matches.

Sample: blood. V and J are TRBV6-2 or TRBV6-3 and TRBJ2-5; 9 bases map to TRBD1. The sequence came from a woman in her sixties or seventies in good health. CDR3 loop: CASSPSGDRGKETQYF. The CDR3 DNA follows: TGTGCCAGCAGTCCCTCCGGCGACAGGGGGAAAGAGACCCAGTACTTC.